These 8 T cell receptor beta chains were all obtained from the same sample, sequenced in a study of metastatic and nonmetastatic thyroid tumors. Via MiXCR, TCRdb re-called the PCR reads. The sample includes about 30,000 clones, roughly 25% of them seen just once. No patient received treatment before thyroid surgery. The sequenced material came from blood. These receptors were obtained from a female donor with papillary thyroid cancer or a benign thyroid nodule (not recorded which). Some clones in this sample may be carry-over from other donors' samples.

Ten or more counts support this clone. The rearrangement links TRBV28 to TRBJ2-3; the D gene is possibly TRBD2 (5 bases). With 5 bases removed from V and 5 bases from J, the gap between germline ends came to 8 bases. The germline V gene has CDR1 MDHEN and CDR2 SYDVKM. This CDR3 has 12 residues. This chain's CDR3 is CASSLGLDTQYF. The CDR3 region has the DNA TGTGCCAGCAGTCTTGGACTAGATACGCAGTATTTT. The variable domain in full, completed from reference TRBV28 and TRBJ2-3, reads DVKVTQSSRYLVKRTGEKVFLECVQDMDHENMFWYRQDPGLGLRLIYFSYDVKMKEKGDIPEGYSVSREKKERFSLILESASTNQTSMYLCASSLGLDTQYFGPGTRLTVL.

Concerning this clone: This may arise from a read error, as a much more abundant clone is one base away. The chain employs TRBV20-1 and TRBJ1-4; D remains ambiguous. Germline lookup yields CDR1 DFQATT and CDR2 SNEGSKA (reference sequence). V was shortened by 8 bases and J by 8 bases, with 15 bases between the two germline ends. This CDR3 spans 12 amino acids. CDR3 DNA: TGCAGTTCTCACAATCCGACAGAAAAACTGTTTTTT. Its protein is CSSHNPTEKLFF.

This clone was seen many times. CDR3 in amino acids: CATSNKRQGPERYGYTF. CDR3 nucleotide sequence: TGTGCCACCAGCAACAAGCGGCAGGGGCCCGAGCGCTATGGCTACACCTTC. This chain connects TRBV15 to TRBJ1-2; a weak D match, TRBD1 (6 bases). Per the germline V gene, CDR1 is LNHNV and CDR2 is YYDKDF (reference sequence). V lost 4 bases, J lost 4 bases, and 22 bases lay in between. There are 17 residues in the CDR3.

The chain joins TRBV30 to TRBJ1-1; D perhaps matches TRBD1 (5 bases). The CDR3 length is 11 residues. With 2 bases removed from V and 11 bases from J, the gap between germline ends came to 12 bases. In germline, CDR1 is GTSNPN, CDR2 SVGIG (reference sequence). The CDR3 loop reads CAWSWEGWAFF. DNA for the CDR3: TGTGCCTGGAGTTGGGAGGGGTGGGCTTTCTTT.

Regarding this clone: At one boundary the junction diverges from the germline segment, which might be a read error. This sequence joins TRBV10-3 and TRBJ2-5; D is perhaps TRBD2 (6 bases). The CDR3 loop spans 14 amino acids. Germline CDR1 reads ENHRY; CDR2 reads SYGVKD. The CDR3 spells CASSYGRGLETQYF. CDR3 DNA: TGTGCCAGCAGTTACGGGCGGGGCCTAGAGACCCAGTACTTC.

This clone was detected ten times or more. The J gene is TRBJ2-5, the V gene TRBV5-1; 16 bases fit TRBD2. The J segment lost 3 bases and the V segment lost 5 bases, leaving 1 base of the junction unmatched. This CDR3 is 15 amino acids long. Germline assignment: CDR1 SGHRS and CDR2 YFSETQ. The CDR3 loop is CASRGLAGGEETQYF. The DNA of the CDR3 is TGCGCCAGCAGGGGACTAGCGGGAGGGGAAGAGACCCAGTACTTC.

As concerns this clone: The junction shows a germline mismatch at one end, possibly a read error. The chain joins TRBV7-8 to TRBJ2-5; D is possibly TRBD1 (6 bases). CDR3 length: 15 residues. Germline assignment: CDR1 SGHVS and CDR2 FQNEAQ. The CDR3 loop reads CARSFGGQPQETQYF. The CDR3 DNA reads TGTGCCAGGAGCTTCGGTGGACAGCCCCAAGAGACCCAGTACTTC.

V usage is TRBV7-2 and J usage is TRBJ2-7, with a tentative D call TRBD1 (5 bases). In germline, CDR1 is SGHTA, CDR2 FQGNSA. With 1 base removed from V and 3 bases from J, the gap between germline ends came to 7 bases. CDR3 length: 13 residues. The CDR3 loop reads CASSLVRGYEQYF. CDR3 sequence (DNA): TGTGCCAGCAGCTTAGTTAGGGGCTACGAGCAGTACTTC.